This T cell receptor (beta chain) comes out of a study of blood T cells in healthy people across ages. Overall study results and limits: Calculation of diversity from one million T cells yielded estimates considered to be underestimates. CMV status of donors was unknown, possibly confounding expanded clonotype changes. Older age coincided with a roughly linear decline in TCR beta diversity per million T cells.

The use of a sample-barcoded 5' primer and a J-beta primer mix characterized a second PCR of roughly 7 to 12 cycles. MiXCR, run by TCRdb on the 5' RACE reads, gives a single entry per CDR3 protein. The table shows approximately 850,000 distinct CDR3 sequences, with under 45% occurring only once. CDR3 length equals 15 residues. V dropped 5 bases and J dropped 5; count of bases not matched to a gene: 11. CDR1 and CDR2 from the germline V gene are DFQATT and SNEGSKA (reference sequence). This clonotype was counted a few times. Antigen: not known. Sequenced material: blood. The V call is TRBV20-1, the J call TRBJ2-5; TRBD2 matches at 10 bases. This clonotype was obtained from a man aged 60 to 69 in good health. For the CDR3, the DNA is TGCAGTGCTCTCGATCTAGCGGGGGTAGGGGAGACCCAGTACTTC. This sequence encodes CSALDLAGVGETQYF.